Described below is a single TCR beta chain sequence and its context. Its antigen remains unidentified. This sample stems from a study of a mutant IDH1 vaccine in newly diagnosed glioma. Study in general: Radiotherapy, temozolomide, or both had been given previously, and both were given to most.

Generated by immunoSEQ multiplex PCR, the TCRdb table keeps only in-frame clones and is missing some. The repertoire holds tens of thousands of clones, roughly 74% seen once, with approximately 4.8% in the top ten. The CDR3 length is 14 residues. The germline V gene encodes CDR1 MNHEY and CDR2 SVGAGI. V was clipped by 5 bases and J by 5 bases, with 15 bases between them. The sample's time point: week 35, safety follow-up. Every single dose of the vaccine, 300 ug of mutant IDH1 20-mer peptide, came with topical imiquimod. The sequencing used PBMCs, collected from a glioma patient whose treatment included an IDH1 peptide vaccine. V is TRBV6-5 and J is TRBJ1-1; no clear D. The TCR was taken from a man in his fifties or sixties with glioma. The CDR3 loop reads CASSSPAGGTEAFF. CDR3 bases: TGTGCCAGCAGTAGCCCGGCGGGCGGAACTGAAGCTTTCTTT.